This TCR beta chain was retrieved from a study of blood T cell repertoires in COVID-19. The overall study: Material from acute and convalescent COVID-19 was sourced from the United States, Italy and Spain.

Trimming took 5 bases from V and 0 from J; bases not matched to a gene: 4. CDR1 is MNHEY and CDR2 is SVGEGT in the germline V gene. This CDR3 region has 14 residues. Authors' analysis steps: Amplification of reference gene primers was used by the study to estimate nucleated cell counts. Clones were read by immunoSEQ multiplex PCR, and TCRdb kept only the in-frame ones, dropping some. V, J and clone size reflect that table, while D and trimming were determined from the DNA. This table holds hundreds of thousands of clones, just over 85% found once. The chain links TRBV6-2 or TRBV6-3 to TRBJ2-7, with 7 bases that match TRBD2. The sequenced sample consisted of peripheral blood. The receptor was isolated from a man older than 75 with acute or convalescent COVID-19. CDR3 nucleotide sequence: TGTGCCAGCAGTACCTCGGGGGGCTCCTACGAGCAGTACGTC. It specifies CASSTSGGSYEQYV.